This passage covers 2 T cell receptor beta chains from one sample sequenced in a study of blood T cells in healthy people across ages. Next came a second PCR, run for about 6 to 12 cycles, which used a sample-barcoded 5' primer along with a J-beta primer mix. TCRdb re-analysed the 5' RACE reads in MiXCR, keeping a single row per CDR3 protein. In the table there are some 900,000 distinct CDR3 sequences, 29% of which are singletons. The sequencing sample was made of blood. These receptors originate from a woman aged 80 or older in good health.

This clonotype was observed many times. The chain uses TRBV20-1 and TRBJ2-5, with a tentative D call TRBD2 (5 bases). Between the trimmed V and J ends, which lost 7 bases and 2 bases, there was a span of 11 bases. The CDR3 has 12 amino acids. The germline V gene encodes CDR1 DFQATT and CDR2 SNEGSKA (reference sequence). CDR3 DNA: TGCAGTGGGGGAGTTCTTCAAGAGACCCAGTACTTC. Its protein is CSGGVLQETQYF.

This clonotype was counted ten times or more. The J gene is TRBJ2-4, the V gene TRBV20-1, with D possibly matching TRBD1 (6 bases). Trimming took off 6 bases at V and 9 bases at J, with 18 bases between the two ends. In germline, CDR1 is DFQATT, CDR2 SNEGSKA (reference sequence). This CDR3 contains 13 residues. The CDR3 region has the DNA TGCAGTGCCAGAAGGGGGAAAGAGGGCATTCAGTACTTC. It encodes CSARRGKEGIQYF.